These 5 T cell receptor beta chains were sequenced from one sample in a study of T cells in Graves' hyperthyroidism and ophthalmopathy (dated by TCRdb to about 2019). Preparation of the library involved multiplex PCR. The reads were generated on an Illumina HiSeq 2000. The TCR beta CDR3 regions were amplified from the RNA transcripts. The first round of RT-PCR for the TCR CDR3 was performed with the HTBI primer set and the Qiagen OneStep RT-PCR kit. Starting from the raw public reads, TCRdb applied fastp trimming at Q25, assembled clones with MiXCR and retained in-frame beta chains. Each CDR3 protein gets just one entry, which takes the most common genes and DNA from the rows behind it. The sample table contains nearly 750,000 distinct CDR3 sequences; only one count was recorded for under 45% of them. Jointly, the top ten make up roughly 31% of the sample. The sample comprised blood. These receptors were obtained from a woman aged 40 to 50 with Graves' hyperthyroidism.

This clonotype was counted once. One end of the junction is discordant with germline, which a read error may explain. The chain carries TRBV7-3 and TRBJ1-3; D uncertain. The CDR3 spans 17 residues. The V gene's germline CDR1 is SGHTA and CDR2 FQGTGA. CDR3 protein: CASSPGPSIASGNTIYF. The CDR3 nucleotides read TGCGCCAGCAGCCCCGGGCCCTCGATAGCCTCTGGAAACACCATATATTTT.

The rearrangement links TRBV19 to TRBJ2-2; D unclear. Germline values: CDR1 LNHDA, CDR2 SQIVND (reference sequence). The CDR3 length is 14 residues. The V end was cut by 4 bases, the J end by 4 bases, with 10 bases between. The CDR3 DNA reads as TGTGCCAGTAGTAGCCAGGCAGGCACCGGGGAGCTGTTTTTT. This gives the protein CASSSQAGTGELFF. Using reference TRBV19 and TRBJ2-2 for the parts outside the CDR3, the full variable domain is DGGITQSPKYLFRKEGQNVTLSCEQNLNHDAMYWYRQDPGQGLRLIYYSQIVNDFQKGDIAEGYSVSREKKESFPLTVTSAQKNPTAFYLCASSSQAGTGELFFGEGSRLTVL.

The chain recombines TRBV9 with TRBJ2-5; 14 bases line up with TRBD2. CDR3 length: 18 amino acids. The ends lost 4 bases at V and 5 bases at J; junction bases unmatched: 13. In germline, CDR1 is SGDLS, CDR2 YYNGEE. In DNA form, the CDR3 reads TGTGCCAGCAGCCCCGGGACTAGCGGGGGTCCCATCGGTGAGACCCAGTACTTC. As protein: CASSPGTSGGPIGETQYF.

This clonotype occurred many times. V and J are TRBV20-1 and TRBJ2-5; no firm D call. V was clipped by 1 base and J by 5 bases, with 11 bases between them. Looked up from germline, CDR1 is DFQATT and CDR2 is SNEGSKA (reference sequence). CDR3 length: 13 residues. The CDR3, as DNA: TGCAGTGCTAGAGGGAGCGTGGGGGAGACCCAGTACTTC. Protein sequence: CSARGSVGETQYF.

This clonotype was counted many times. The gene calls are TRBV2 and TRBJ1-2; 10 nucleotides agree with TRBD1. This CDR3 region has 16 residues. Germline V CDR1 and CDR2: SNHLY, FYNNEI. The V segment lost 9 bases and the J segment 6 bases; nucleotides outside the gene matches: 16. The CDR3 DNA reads TGTGCCAGTCAAATCGGTTGGGTAGGGACAGGGGATGGCTACACCTTC. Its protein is CASQIGWVGTGDGYTF. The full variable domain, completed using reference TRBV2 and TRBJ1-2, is EPEVTQTPSHQVTQMGQEVILRCVPISNHLYFYWYRQILGQKVEFLVSFYNNEISEKSEIFDDQFSVERPDGSNFTLKIRSTKLEDSAMYFCASQIGWVGTGDGYTFGSGTRLTVV.